This TCR beta chain was obtained from a study of T-cell memory formation after mild COVID-19. Notes on this clonotype: Antigen: not known.

This CDR3 has 9 residues. The V gene lost 8 bases and the J gene lost 7 bases, with 6 bases spanning the gap. Germline CDR1 KGHSH, CDR2 LQKENI. One entry per CDR3 protein, called by TCRdb with MiXCR from the 5' RACE reads. The repertoire holds fewer than 250,000 distinct CDR3 sequences, over 15% seen once, with more than 2% in the top ten. General study findings and limits: Those CD4+ clones that contracted were mainly in CM and EM (CD8+ ones in EMRA).

The source is an adult woman who had mild COVID-19 (a few samples of this study predate the infection). Cell type and time point are not known. The chain combines TRBV18 with TRBJ2-7, with D unclear. The material sequenced was PBMCs or a T cell subset sorted from them (not recorded which). In nucleotides, the CDR3 is TGTGCCAGCGGCGCGGAGCAGTACTTC. Protein sequence: CASGAEQYF.